What follows are 21 T cell receptor beta chains derived from one specimen sequenced in a study of identical twins. TCRdb analysed the 5' RACE reads with MiXCR anew, one entry per CDR3 protein. The data show around 340,000 distinct CDR3 sequences, roughly 12% seen once. Another study also made use of these data, one on yellow fever vaccine responses in identical twins.

The specimen was CD8+ T cells sorted from blood. These receptors all stem from a woman younger than 35 in good health.

This clonotype appeared many times. The rearrangement joins TRBV6-2 or TRBV6-3 to TRBJ2-1, with D uncertain. CDR1 and CDR2 (germline): MNHEY, SVGEGT. The CDR3 loop spans 11 amino acids. Between the trimmed V and J ends, which lost 7 bases and 4 bases, there was a span of 5 bases. The CDR3 DNA reads TGTGCCAGCACCCTATACAATGAGCAGTTCTTC. Translation: CASTLYNEQFF.

A few counts support this clonotype. This sequence joins TRBV29-1 and TRBJ1-2; D might be TRBD1 (5 bases). The CDR3 loop spans 13 amino acids. V lost 0 bases to trimming and J lost 6 bases, with 11 bases between them. Germline V gene data show CDR1 as SQVTM and CDR2 as ANQGSEA. CDR3: CSVEDGTLDGYTF. The CDR3 bases are TGCAGCGTTGAAGATGGGACGTTAGATGGCTACACCTTC.

This clonotype has a count of ten or more. This sequence joins TRBV6-4 and TRBJ2-2; 7 bases are a match to TRBD2. The germline gives CDR1 MRHNA, CDR2 SNTAGT. Germline trimming cut 3 bases from V and 5 bases from J; bases unmatched to any gene: 6. This CDR3 comprises 15 residues. In nucleotides, the CDR3 is TGTGCCAGCAGTGAGGGCGGGGGTCGGACCGGGGAGCTGTTTTTT. It encodes CASSEGGGRTGELFF.

The chain joins TRBV29-1 to TRBJ1-4, with 7 bases matching TRBD1. CDR1 is SQVTM, CDR2 ANQGSEA, per germline. J was trimmed by 1 base and V by 3 bases; bases with no gene match: 11. There are 17 residues in the CDR3. The CDR3 sequence: CSVEDDRELKTNEKLFF. CDR3 in DNA: TGCAGCGTTGAGGACGACAGGGAACTAAAAACTAATGAAAAACTGTTTTTT.

This clonotype was seen repeatedly, ten times or more. This chain joins TRBV7-9 and TRBJ2-2; tentatively, D is TRBD1 (6 bases). The length of the CDR3 is 13 residues. In germline, CDR1 is SEHNR, CDR2 FQNEAQ (reference sequence). Trimming removed 5 bases at V and 3 bases at J, with 7 bases between. DNA for the CDR3: TGTGCCAGCAGCCCAGGGGACACCGGGGAGCTGTTTTTT. Its translation is CASSPGDTGELFF.

This clonotype was seen at least ten times. This rearrangement joins TRBV12-3 or TRBV12-4 to TRBJ2-1; TRBD2 aligns across 12 bases. This CDR3 has 15 amino acids. Unmatched junction bases numbered 9, after V lost 7 bases and J lost 8 bases. CDR3: CASNPLAGGPDEQFF. The CDR3 DNA reads TGTGCCAGCAACCCCCTAGCGGGAGGGCCCGATGAGCAGTTCTTC.

This chain uses TRBV28 with TRBJ2-1; 12 bases fit TRBD2. Looked up from germline, CDR1 is MDHEN and CDR2 is SYDVKM. The V gene end was trimmed by 4 bases and the J gene end by 4 bases; junction bases not matched to a gene: 17. The CDR3 is 20 amino acids. CDR3 sequence: CASSYHQLAGGHWMYNEQFF. The CDR3 DNA follows: TGTGCCAGCAGTTACCACCAACTAGCGGGAGGACATTGGATGTACAATGAGCAGTTCTTC.

This clonotype was recorded many times. The chain employs TRBV7-9 and TRBJ2-1, with D uncertain. The V end was cut by 0 bases, the J end by 5 bases, with 11 bases between. The CDR3 is 15 residues long. The germline gives CDR1 SEHNR, CDR2 FQNEAQ (reference sequence). In nucleotides, the CDR3 is TGTGCCAGCAGCTTAGCGGGGTATTTCGACAATGAGCAGTTCTTC. It yields the protein CASSLAGYFDNEQFF.

The chain uses TRBV12-3 or TRBV12-4 and TRBJ2-7, with a weak D call TRBD2 (6 bases). The V end lost 5 bases, the J end lost 2 bases, and 13 bases lay between the germline ends. CDR3 length: 14 residues. In nucleotides, the CDR3 is TGTGCCAGCAGTCCCGGGACTGTGGCCTACGAGCAGTACGTC. It codes for CASSPGTVAYEQYV.

The chain couples TRBV6-1 to TRBJ1-5, with D perhaps matching TRBD1 (6 bases). This CDR3 comprises 14 residues. V lost 8 bases and J lost 11, with 22 bases in between. CDR1 is MNHNS, CDR2 SASEGT, per germline. In DNA, the CDR3 is TGTGCCAGCGGAAAAGGACAGAGCTTTGAGGCCCAGCATTTT. This translates into CASGKGQSFEAQHF.

This clonotype showed up just a few times. J is TRBJ2-7 and V is TRBV4-2; no definite D call. CDR1 and CDR2 from the germline V gene are LGHNA and YNFKEQ. This CDR3 has 15 amino acids. Trimming removed 1 base at V and 2 bases at J, with 12 bases between. CDR3 in DNA: TGTGCCAGCAGCCAAGGGGTGGGGTCCACCTACGAGCAGTACTTC. This encodes CASSQGVGSTYEQYF.

This clonotype was found a few times. In DNA form, the CDR3 reads TGTGCCAGCAGTCCTTTTGCGCACGTCTTCTACAATGAGCAGTTCTTC. As protein: CASSPFAHVFYNEQFF. The chain recombines TRBV28 with TRBJ2-1; D gene uncertain. Germline CDR1 and CDR2: MDHEN and SYDVKM. V lost 5 bases, J lost 3 bases, and 17 bases lay in between. The CDR3 spans 16 residues.

CDR3 sequence (DNA): TGCAGCGTTCTTTTTCTGTCTCTGGGGGACCAAGCTTTCTTT. Translated, it gives CSVLFLSLGDQAFF. The rearrangement joins TRBV29-1 to TRBJ1-1, with D perhaps matching TRBD1 (5 bases). Germline CDR1 reads SQVTM; CDR2 reads ANQGSEA. The CDR3 covers 14 residues. Deletions cut 5 bases from V and 9 bases from J, with 22 bases between.

At least ten counts were recorded for this clonotype. The chain has TRBV3-1 and TRBJ2-3, with TRBD1 matching 11 bases. CDR1 and CDR2 from the germline V gene are LGHDT and YNNKEL (reference sequence). V was pared by 5 bases and J by 3 bases, with 7 bases of the junction left unmatched. The CDR3 consists of 16 residues. The CDR3 loop is CASSEGQGAGTDTQYF. The CDR3 DNA sequence: TGTGCCAGCAGCGAAGGACAGGGGGCTGGTACAGATACGCAGTATTTT.

This clonotype was observed a single time. J is TRBJ1-1 and V is TRBV7-9, with unresolved D. CDR1 is SEHNR, CDR2 FQNEAQ, per germline (reference sequence). V was shortened by 2 bases and J by 1 base, with 11 bases between the two germline ends. This CDR3 spans 15 amino acids. The CDR3 reads CASSLPAARNTEAFF. The CDR3 bases are TGTGCCAGCAGCTTACCCGCCGCCAGGAACACTGAAGCTTTCTTT.

This clonotype showed up just a few times. V is TRBV7-6 and J is TRBJ2-1; 7 bases are shared with TRBD2. Germline V gene sequence: CDR1 SGHVS, CDR2 FNYEAQ. The J segment lost 6 bases and the V segment lost 5 bases, leaving 7 bases of the junction unmatched. The CDR3 length is 14 residues. CDR3 residues: CASSQYPSGNEQFF. CDR3 in DNA: TGTGCCAGCAGCCAATACCCTAGCGGCAATGAGCAGTTCTTC.

Only a few counts were recorded for this clonotype. This sequence joins TRBV12-3 or TRBV12-4 and TRBJ1-1; 9 bases fit TRBD1. Trimming at V came to 7 bases and at J to 4 bases, leaving 7 bases not matched to a gene. This CDR3 is built from 14 residues. CDR3: CASNTGGWGTEAFF. CDR3 nucleotides: TGTGCCAGCAATACAGGGGGCTGGGGCACTGAAGCTTTCTTT.

The V call is TRBV20-1, the J call TRBJ2-1; 7 positions match TRBD2. There are 16 residues in the CDR3. The V gene end was trimmed by 5 bases and the J gene end by 9 bases; junction bases not matched to a gene: 19. The germline V gene encodes CDR1 DFQATT and CDR2 SNEGSKA (reference sequence). The CDR3 protein is CSASFKAGRSPGEQFF. The CDR3 bases are TGCAGTGCTTCCTTTAAAGCGGGGCGATCCCCGGGTGAGCAGTTCTTC.

This clonotype has a handful of counts. The V gene is TRBV12-5, the J gene TRBJ2-5; TRBD1 matches 8 bases. After removal of 2 bases from V and 1 base from J, the junction contained 12 bases not matched to a gene. This CDR3 has 18 residues. The germline V gene encodes CDR1 LGHNT and CDR2 FRNRAP. The CDR3 region is CASGLITPGQATQETQYF. Here the CDR3 DNA reads TGTGCTAGTGGTTTGATCACACCGGGACAGGCCACCCAAGAGACCCAGTACTTC.

This clonotype was picked up many times. The chain joins TRBV20-1 to TRBJ2-1; 7 bases fit TRBD1. V was pared by 5 bases and J by 8 bases, with 6 bases of the junction left unmatched. The CDR3 has 12 residues. The germline CDR1 and CDR2 sequences are DFQATT and SNEGSKA (reference sequence). CDR3 coding DNA: TGCAGTGCTCCCCGGACAGGAGATGAGCAGTTCTTC. It is translated as CSAPRTGDEQFF.

There are many counts of this clonotype. The chain carries TRBV28 and TRBJ2-5; D may be TRBD2 (6 bases). Trimming cost V 8 bases and J 2 bases, with 21 bases left between them. Germline-derived CDR1 and CDR2 are MDHEN and SYDVKM. The CDR3 spans 16 residues. The CDR3 sequence: CASGEEPGEGQETQYF. The CDR3, as DNA: TGTGCCAGCGGGGAGGAGCCGGGTGAAGGGCAAGAGACCCAGTACTTC.